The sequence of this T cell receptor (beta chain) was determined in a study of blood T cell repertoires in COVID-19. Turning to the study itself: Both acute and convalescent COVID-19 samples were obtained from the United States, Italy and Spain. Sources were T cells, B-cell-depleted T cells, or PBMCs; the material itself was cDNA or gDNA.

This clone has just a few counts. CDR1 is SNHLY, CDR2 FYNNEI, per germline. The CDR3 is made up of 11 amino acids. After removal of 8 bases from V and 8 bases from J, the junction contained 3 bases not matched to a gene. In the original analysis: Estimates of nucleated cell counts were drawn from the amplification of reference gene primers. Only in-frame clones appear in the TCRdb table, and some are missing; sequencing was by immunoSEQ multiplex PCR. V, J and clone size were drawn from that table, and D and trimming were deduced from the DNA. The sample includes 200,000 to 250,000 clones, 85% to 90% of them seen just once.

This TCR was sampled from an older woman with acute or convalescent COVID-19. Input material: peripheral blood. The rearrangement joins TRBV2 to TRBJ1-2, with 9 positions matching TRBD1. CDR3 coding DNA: TGTGCCAGCGGGACAGGGAGGGGCTACACCTTC. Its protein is CASGTGRGYTF.